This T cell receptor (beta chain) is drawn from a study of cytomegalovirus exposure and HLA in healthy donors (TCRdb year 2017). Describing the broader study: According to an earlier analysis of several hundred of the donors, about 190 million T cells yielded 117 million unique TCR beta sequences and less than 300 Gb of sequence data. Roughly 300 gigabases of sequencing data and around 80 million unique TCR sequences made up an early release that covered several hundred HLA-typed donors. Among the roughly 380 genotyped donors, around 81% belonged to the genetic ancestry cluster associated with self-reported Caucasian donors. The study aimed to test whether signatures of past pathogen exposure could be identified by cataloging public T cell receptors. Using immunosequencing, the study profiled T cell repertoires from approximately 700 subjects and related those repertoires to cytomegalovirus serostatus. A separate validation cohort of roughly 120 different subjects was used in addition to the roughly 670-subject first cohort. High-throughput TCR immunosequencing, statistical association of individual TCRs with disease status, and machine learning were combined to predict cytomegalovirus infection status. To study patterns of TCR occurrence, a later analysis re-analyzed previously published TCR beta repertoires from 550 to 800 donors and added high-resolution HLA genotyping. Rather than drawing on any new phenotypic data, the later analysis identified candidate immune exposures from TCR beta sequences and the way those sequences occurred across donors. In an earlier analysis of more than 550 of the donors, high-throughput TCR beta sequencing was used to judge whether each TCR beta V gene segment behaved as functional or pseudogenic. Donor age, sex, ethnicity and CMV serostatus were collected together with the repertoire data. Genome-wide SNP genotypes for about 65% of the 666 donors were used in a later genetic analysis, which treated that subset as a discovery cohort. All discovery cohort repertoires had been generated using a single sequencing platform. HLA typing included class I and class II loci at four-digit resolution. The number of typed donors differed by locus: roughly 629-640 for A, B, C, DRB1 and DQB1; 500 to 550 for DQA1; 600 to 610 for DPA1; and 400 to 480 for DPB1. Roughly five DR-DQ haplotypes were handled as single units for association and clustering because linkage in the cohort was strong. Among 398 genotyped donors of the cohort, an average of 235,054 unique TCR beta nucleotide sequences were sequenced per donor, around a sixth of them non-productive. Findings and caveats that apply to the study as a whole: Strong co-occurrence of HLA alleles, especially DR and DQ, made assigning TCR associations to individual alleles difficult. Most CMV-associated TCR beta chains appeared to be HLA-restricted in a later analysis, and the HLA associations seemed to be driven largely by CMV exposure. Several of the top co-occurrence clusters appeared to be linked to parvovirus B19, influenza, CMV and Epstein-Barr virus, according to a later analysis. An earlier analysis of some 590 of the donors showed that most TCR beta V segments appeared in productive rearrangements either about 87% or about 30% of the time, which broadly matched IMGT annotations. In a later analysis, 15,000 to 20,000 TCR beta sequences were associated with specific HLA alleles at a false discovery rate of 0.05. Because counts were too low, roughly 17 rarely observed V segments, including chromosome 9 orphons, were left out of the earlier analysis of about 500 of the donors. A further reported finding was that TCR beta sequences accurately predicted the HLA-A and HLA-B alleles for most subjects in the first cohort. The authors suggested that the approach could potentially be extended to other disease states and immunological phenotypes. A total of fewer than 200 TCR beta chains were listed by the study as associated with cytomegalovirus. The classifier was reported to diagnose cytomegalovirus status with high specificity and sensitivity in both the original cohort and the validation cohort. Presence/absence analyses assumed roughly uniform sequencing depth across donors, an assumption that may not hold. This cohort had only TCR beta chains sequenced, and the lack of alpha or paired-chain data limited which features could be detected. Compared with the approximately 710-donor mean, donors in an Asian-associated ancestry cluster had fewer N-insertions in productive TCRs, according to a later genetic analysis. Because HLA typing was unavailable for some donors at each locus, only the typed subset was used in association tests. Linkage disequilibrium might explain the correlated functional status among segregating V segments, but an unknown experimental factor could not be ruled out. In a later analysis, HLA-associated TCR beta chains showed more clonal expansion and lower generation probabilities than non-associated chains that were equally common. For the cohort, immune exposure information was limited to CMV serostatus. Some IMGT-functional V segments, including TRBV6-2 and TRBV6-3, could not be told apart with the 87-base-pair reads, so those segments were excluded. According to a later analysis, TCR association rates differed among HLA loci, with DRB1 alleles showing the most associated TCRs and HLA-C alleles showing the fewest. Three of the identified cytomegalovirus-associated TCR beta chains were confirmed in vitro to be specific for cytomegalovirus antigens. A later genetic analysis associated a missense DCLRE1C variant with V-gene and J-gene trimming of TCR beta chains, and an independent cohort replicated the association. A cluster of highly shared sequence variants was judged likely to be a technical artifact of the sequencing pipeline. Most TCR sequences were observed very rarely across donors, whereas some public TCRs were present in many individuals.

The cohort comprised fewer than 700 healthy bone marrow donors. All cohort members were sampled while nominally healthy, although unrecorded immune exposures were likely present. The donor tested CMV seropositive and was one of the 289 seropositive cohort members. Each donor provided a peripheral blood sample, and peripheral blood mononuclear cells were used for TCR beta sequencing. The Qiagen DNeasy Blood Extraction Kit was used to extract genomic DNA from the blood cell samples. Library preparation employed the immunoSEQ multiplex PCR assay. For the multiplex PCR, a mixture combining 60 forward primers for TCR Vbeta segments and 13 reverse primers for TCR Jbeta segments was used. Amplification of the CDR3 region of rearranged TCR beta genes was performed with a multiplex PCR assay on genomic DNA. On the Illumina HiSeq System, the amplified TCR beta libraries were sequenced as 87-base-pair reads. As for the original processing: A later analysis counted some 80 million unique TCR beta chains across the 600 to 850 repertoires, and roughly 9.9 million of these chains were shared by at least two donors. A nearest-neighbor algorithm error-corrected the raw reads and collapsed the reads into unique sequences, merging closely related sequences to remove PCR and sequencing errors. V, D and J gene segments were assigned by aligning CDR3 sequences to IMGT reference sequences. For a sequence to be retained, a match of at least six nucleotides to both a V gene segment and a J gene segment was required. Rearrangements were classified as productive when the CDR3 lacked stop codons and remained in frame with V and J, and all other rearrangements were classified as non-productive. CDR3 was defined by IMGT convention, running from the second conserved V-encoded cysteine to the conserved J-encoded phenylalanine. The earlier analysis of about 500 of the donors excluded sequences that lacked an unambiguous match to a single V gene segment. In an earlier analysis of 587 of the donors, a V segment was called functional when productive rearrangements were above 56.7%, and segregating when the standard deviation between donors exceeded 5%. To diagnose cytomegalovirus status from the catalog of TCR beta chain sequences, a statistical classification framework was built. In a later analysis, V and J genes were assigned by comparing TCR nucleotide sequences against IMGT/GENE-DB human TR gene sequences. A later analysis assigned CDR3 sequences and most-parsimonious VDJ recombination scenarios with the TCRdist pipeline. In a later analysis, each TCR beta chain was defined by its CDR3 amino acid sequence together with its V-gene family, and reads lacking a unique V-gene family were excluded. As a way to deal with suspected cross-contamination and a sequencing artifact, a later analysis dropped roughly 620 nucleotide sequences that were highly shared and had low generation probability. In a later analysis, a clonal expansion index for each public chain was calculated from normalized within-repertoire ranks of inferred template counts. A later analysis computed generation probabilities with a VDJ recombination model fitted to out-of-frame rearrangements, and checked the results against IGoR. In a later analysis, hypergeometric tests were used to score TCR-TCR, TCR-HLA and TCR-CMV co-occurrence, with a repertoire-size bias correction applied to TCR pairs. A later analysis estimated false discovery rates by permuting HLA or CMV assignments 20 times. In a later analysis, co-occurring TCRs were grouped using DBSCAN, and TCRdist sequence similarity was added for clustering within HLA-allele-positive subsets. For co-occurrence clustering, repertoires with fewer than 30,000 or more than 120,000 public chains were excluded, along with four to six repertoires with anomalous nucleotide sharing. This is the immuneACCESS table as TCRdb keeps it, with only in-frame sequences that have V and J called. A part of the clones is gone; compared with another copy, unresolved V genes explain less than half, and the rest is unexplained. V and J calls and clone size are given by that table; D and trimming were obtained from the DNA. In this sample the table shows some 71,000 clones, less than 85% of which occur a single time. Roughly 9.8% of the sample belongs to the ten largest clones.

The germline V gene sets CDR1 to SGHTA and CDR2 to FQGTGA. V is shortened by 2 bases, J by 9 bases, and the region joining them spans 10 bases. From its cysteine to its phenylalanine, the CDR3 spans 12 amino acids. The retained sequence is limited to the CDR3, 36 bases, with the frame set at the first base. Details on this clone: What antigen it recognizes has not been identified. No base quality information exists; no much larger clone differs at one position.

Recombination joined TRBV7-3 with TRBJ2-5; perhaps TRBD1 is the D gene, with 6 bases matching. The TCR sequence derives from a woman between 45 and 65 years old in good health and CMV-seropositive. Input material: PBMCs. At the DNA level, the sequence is TGTGCCAGCAGCTTAGGGGGCGGGTCCCAGTACTTC. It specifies CASSLGGGSQYF.